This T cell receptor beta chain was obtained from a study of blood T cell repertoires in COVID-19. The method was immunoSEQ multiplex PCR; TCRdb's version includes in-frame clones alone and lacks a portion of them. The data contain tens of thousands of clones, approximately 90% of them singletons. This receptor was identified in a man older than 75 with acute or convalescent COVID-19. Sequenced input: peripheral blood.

CDR3 sequence: CASSLTWTVSGELFF. CDR3 nucleotide sequence: TGTGCCAGCAGCCTAACCTGGACAGTCAGCGGGGAGCTGTTTTTT. This rearrangement joins TRBV7-2 to TRBJ2-2, with D perhaps TRBD1 (6 bases). This CDR3 contains 15 residues. V lost 5 bases, J lost 7 bases, and 17 bases lay in between. Germline V CDR1 and CDR2: SGHTA, FQGNSA.